Listed here is a single T cell receptor (beta chain). Antigen unknown. This CDR3 has 17 amino acids. The ends were cut back, 0 bases at V and 1 base at J, with 13 bases in the middle. Germline CDR1 and CDR2: LNHDA and SQIVND (reference sequence). The data belong to a study of cytomegalovirus exposure and HLA in healthy donors. Study-wide results and caveats: An analysis was carried out later, and it reportedly showed fewer N-insertions in an Asian-associated ancestry cluster than the roughly 700-donor mean.

Primers for the PCR totalled 60 Vbeta and 13 Jbeta. TCRdb's table, derived via immunoSEQ multiplex PCR, lists solely in-frame clones and lacks some. This sample has hundreds of thousands of clones, with roughly 80% found just once. J is TRBJ2-4 and V is TRBV19; D unresolved. This TCR was sampled from a girl aged 5-17 years in good health and CMV-seronegative. The sequenced material came from PBMCs. CDR3 DNA sequence: TGTGCCAGTAGTATAGATAATGCGGCCGGGGCCAAAAACATTCAGTACTTC. It is translated as CASSIDNAAGAKNIQYF.